The 10 T cell receptor beta chains in this list originate from one sample, sequenced in a study of shared clonotypes between healthy human individuals. CD45RO-negative cells were positively selected for CCR7, leaving out terminally differentiated effector memory CD45RA+ cells. Sequencing was performed with immunoSEQ multiplex PCR; in TCRdb, only in-frame clones are kept and a portion is missing. Here the sample spans some 2.1 million clones, roughly 94% being singletons. Sequencing was carried out using naive CD8+ T cells sorted from blood. These receptors were obtained from a man aged 18 to 30 in good health.

This clone has only one observation. The CDR3 region is CASSLVWGVTEAFF. CDR3 coding DNA: TGTGCCAGCAGCTTGGTGTGGGGGGTCACTGAAGCTTTCTTT. The gene calls are TRBV5-6 and TRBJ1-1; the D gene is possibly TRBD1 (5 bases). Germline V lookup: CDR1 SGHDT, CDR2 YYEEEE. This CDR3 region has 14 residues. V gave up 0 bases and J gave up 4 bases, with 10 bases separating them.

CDR3 nucleotides: TGTGCCAGCAGCTTTGGGGGATATGAGCAGTTCTTC. Its protein product is CASSFGGYEQFF. The rearrangement uses TRBV5-4 and TRBJ2-1, with D perhaps given as TRBD1 or TRBD2 (5 bases each). The CDR3 sequence is 12 residues long. The V gene's germline CDR1 is SGHNT and CDR2 YYREEE (reference sequence). V gave up 2 bases and J gave up 8 bases, with 8 bases separating them.

The chain couples TRBV19 to TRBJ2-7; D is tentatively TRBD1 or TRBD2 (5 bases each). CDR1 LNHDA and CDR2 SQIVND come from the germline V gene (reference sequence). Trimming removed 6 bases from V and 6 bases from J, with 15 bases in between. The CDR3 has 13 residues. The CDR3 protein is CASSPGPTSEQYF. The CDR3 DNA sequence: TGTGCCAGTAGCCCGGGACCCACGTCCGAGCAGTACTTC.

The chain carries TRBV27 and TRBJ2-1; D uncertain. Trimming removed 6 bases at V and 1 base at J, with 22 bases between. Germline CDR1 reads MNHEY; CDR2 reads SMNVEV (reference sequence). The CDR3 loop spans 18 amino acids. The CDR3 here is CASSFVRVQVGSYNEQFF. The DNA for the CDR3 is TGTGCCAGCAGCTTCGTTCGTGTCCAAGTCGGGTCCTACAATGAGCAGTTCTTC.

V is TRBV7-9 and J is TRBJ1-4; perhaps TRBD1 as D (5 bases). V was cut by 4 bases and J by 1 base, with 10 bases left in between. This CDR3 has 15 amino acids. Germline CDR1 reads SEHNR; CDR2 reads FQNEAQ (reference sequence). CDR3 DNA: TGTGCCAGCAGCTACCACCAGGGAACTAATGAAAAACTGTTTTTT. Its translation is CASSYHQGTNEKLFF.

The chain couples TRBV7-9 to TRBJ1-5; D possibly corresponds to TRBD1 (5 bases). This CDR3 comprises 14 residues. CDR1 and CDR2 (germline): SEHNR, FQNEAQ (reference sequence). The ends were cut back, 4 bases at V and 0 bases at J, with 7 bases in the middle. DNA for the CDR3: TGTGCCAGCAGCTACGACAGTAGCAATCAGCCCCAGCATTTT. As protein: CASSYDSSNQPQHF.

The V gene is TRBV7-9, the J gene TRBJ2-5; 13 bases line up with TRBD2. Germline loops: CDR1 SEHNR, CDR2 FQNEAQ (reference sequence). J lost 5 bases, V lost 4 bases, and 7 bases had no gene match. The CDR3 contains 16 residues. The CDR3 DNA reads TGTGCCAGCAGCTGGACTAGCGGGGGTCCGCTGGAGACCCAGTACTTC. This encodes CASSWTSGGPLETQYF.

Concerning this clone itself: The sample holds other DNA sequences that translate to the same CDR3. The rearrangement uses TRBV4-3 and TRBJ2-1, with a possible D match to TRBD2 (6 bases). Germline V gene lookup returns CDR1 LGHNA and CDR2 YSLEER. The CDR3 contains 16 residues. V was clipped by 0 bases and J by 0 bases, with 9 bases between them. DNA of the CDR3: TGCGCCAGCAGCCAAGATATGGGGGGCTCCTACAATGAGCAGTTCTTC. Its protein product is CASSQDMGGSYNEQFF.

The chain joins TRBV19 to TRBJ2-1; 12 bases are a match to TRBD2. Germline CDR1 reads LNHDA; CDR2 reads SQIVND (reference sequence). There are 14 residues in the CDR3. V lost 7 bases to trimming and J lost 9 bases; unmatched junction nucleotides: 7. The CDR3 DNA follows: TGTGCCAGTACCCTGACTAGCGGGGGTGGTGAGCAGTTCTTC. Translating gives CASTLTSGGGEQFF.

The chain carries TRBV4-1 and TRBJ1-1, with D perhaps TRBD1 (5 bases). Looked up from germline, CDR1 is MGHRA and CDR2 is YSYEKL. The CDR3 totals 18 residues. The ends were cut back, 3 bases at V and 12 bases at J, with 32 bases in the middle. CDR3 in amino acids: CASSHPKGPGGSLTKTFF. CDR3 nucleotides: TGCGCCAGCAGCCATCCCAAGGGGCCAGGTGGATCGCTAACAAAGACTTTCTTT.